These T cell receptor beta chains were read from a single sample in a study of blood T cell repertoires in COVID-19. The data were produced by immunoSEQ multiplex PCR, yet TCRdb's version contains in-frame clones alone and is incomplete. The table shows 73,000 or so clones, with around 82% occurring only once. The sample taken for sequencing was peripheral blood. The receptors stem from a woman in her sixties or seventies with acute or convalescent COVID-19. Both conserved end residues are part of each CDR3. The order of the fields is V gene, J gene, clone size, D gene, CDR3 DNA, CDR3 protein. A D gene is named only where the DNA matches it firmly. Some rows mark clone size as missing; the rest say once, few, many or name a class of expanded clone.

v_call: TRBV30
j_call: TRBJ1-1
clone_size: few
d_call: TRBD1
cdr3_nt: TGTGCCTTCCGAGACAGGGCCAGGGGTCGACCTGAAGCTTTCTTT
cdr3_aa: CAFRDRARGRPEAFF

v_call: TRBV19
j_call: TRBJ2-2
clone_size: NA
d_call: TRBD1
cdr3_nt: TGTGCCAGTAGGCCCCAAGACAGGGGGTTCGCCGGGGAGCTGTTTTTT
cdr3_aa: CASRPQDRGFAGELFF

v_call: TRBV7-9
j_call: TRBJ1-4
clone_size: NA
d_call: NA
cdr3_nt: TGTGCCAGCAGCTTCGGCGGGGGGGCAGGTGAAAAACTGTTTTTT
cdr3_aa: CASSFGGGAGEKLFF

v_call: TRBV3-1/TRBV3-2
j_call: TRBJ1-2
clone_size: few
d_call: NA
cdr3_nt: TGTGCCAGCAGCCAAGATGGGGGGGAGGGTCGTAGCTACACCTTC
cdr3_aa: CASSQDGGEGRSYTF

v_call: TRBV25-1
j_call: TRBJ1-4
clone_size: NA
d_call: NA
cdr3_nt: TGTGCCAGCAGTGAAGGGAACAGGGCCAGAAATGAAAAACTGTTTTTT
cdr3_aa: CASSEGNRARNEKLFF

v_call: TRBV2
j_call: TRBJ2-1
clone_size: few
d_call: TRBD2
cdr3_nt: TGTGCCAGCAGTCTCCGGGGGGCCTACAATGAGCAGTTCTTC
cdr3_aa: CASSLRGAYNEQFF

v_call: TRBV5-5
j_call: TRBJ2-7
clone_size: NA
d_call: TRBD1
cdr3_nt: TGTGCCAGCAGCTTCGCCGGGACAGGCAACGAGCAGTACTTC
cdr3_aa: CASSFAGTGNEQYF

v_call: TRBV4-1
j_call: TRBJ1-5
clone_size: NA
d_call: NA
cdr3_nt: TGCGCCAGCAGCCCCCAGAACAGCATGAATCAGCCCCAGCATTTT
cdr3_aa: CASSPQNSMNQPQHF

v_call: TRBV5-6
j_call: TRBJ1-1
clone_size: NA
d_call: NA
cdr3_nt: TGTGCCAGCAGCTGGTCAGGGGAAGCTTTCTTT
cdr3_aa: CASSWSGEAFF

v_call: TRBV9
j_call: TRBJ1-5
clone_size: NA
d_call: NA
cdr3_nt: TGTGCCAGCAGCCCCCTGGGGGACACCAATCAGCCCCAGCATTTT
cdr3_aa: CASSPLGDTNQPQHF

v_call: TRBV10-3
j_call: TRBJ1-2
clone_size: NA
d_call: NA
cdr3_nt: TGTGCCATCAGTTCACAGGGTGATTCAGGAAGGAACTATGGCTACACCTTC
cdr3_aa: CAISSQGDSGRNYGYTF

v_call: TRBV2
j_call: TRBJ1-1
clone_size: NA
d_call: NA
cdr3_nt: TGTGCCAGCCAGGGCGAACACGTGGGGGGTGAAGCTTTCTTT
cdr3_aa: CASQGEHVGGEAFF

v_call: TRBV30
j_call: TRBJ1-1
clone_size: NA
d_call: NA
cdr3_nt: TGTGCCTGGAGTGAGAAGGGGACTGAAGCTTTCTTT
cdr3_aa: CAWSEKGTEAFF

v_call: TRBV24-1
j_call: TRBJ1-2
clone_size: NA
d_call: NA
cdr3_nt: TGTGCCACCAGTGAAGGAGGGGCTAGGGACTATGGCTACACCTTC
cdr3_aa: CATSEGGARDYGYTF

v_call: TRBV2
j_call: TRBJ1-6
clone_size: NA
d_call: TRBD1
cdr3_nt: TGTGCCAGCAGAGGACAGGGGGCCTATAATTCACCCCTCCACTTT
cdr3_aa: CASRGQGAYNSPLHF

v_call: TRBV5-4
j_call: TRBJ2-5
clone_size: NA
d_call: NA
cdr3_nt: TGTGCCAGCAGCTTGGCGCGCGGGGTCCAAGAGACCCAGTACTTC
cdr3_aa: CASSLARGVQETQYF

v_call: TRBV5-6
j_call: TRBJ1-5
clone_size: NA
d_call: TRBD1
cdr3_nt: TGTGCCAGCAGCCTCGGGACAGGGAGACCTAATCAGCCCCAGCATTTT
cdr3_aa: CASSLGTGRPNQPQHF

v_call: TRBV11-2
j_call: TRBJ2-7
clone_size: NA
d_call: NA
cdr3_nt: NA
cdr3_aa: CASSFGQGQPYEQYF

v_call: TRBV3-1/TRBV3-2
j_call: TRBJ2-1
clone_size: NA
d_call: NA
cdr3_nt: TGTGCCAGCAGCCACCATGGGGGACTTGTCGATGAGCAGTTCTTC
cdr3_aa: CASSHHGGLVDEQFF

v_call: TRBV24-1
j_call: TRBJ2-5
clone_size: NA
d_call: NA
cdr3_nt: TGTGCCACCAGTGACCCCAGGGCAGGGCAAGAGACCCAGTACTTC
cdr3_aa: CATSDPRAGQETQYF

v_call: TRBV24-1
j_call: TRBJ2-2
clone_size: NA
d_call: TRBD1
cdr3_nt: TGTGCCACCAGCAATCCGGGACAGGGGAAAACCGGGGAGCTGTTTTTT
cdr3_aa: CATSNPGQGKTGELFF

v_call: TRBV5-1
j_call: TRBJ1-4
clone_size: NA
d_call: NA
cdr3_nt: TGCGCCAGCAGCCGGAGGGGGGGCGAGGATGAAAAACTGTTTTTT
cdr3_aa: CASSRRGGEDEKLFF

v_call: TRBV5-1
j_call: TRBJ2-6
clone_size: NA
d_call: NA
cdr3_nt: TGCGCCAGCAGCTTCAACTCTGGGGCCAACGTCCTGACTTTC
cdr3_aa: CASSFNSGANVLTF

v_call: TRBV10-2
j_call: TRBJ1-3
clone_size: NA
d_call: NA
cdr3_nt: TGCGCCAGCAGTGAGTCAACAGGGAGAGATGGTGGAAACACCATATATTTT
cdr3_aa: CASSESTGRDGGNTIYF

v_call: TRBV3-1/TRBV3-2
j_call: TRBJ1-3
clone_size: NA
d_call: NA
cdr3_nt: TGTGCCAGCAGTGGGTATACAGGGTACTCCGGAAACACCATATATTTT
cdr3_aa: CASSGYTGYSGNTIYF

v_call: TRBV14
j_call: TRBJ2-1
clone_size: once
d_call: TRBD2
cdr3_nt: TGTGCCAGCAGCCTGATCGGGGGGTCCTACAATGAGCAGTTCTTC
cdr3_aa: CASSLIGGSYNEQFF

v_call: TRBV3-1/TRBV3-2
j_call: TRBJ1-3
clone_size: NA
d_call: TRBD1
cdr3_nt: TGTGCCAGCAGCCAAGTTGTCACAGGGGGGAGAAACACCATATATTTT
cdr3_aa: CASSQVVTGGRNTIYF

v_call: TRBV29-1
j_call: TRBJ1-1
clone_size: NA
d_call: NA
cdr3_nt: TGCAGCGTTGAAGATCGGCGGGGAGCGGTCACTGAAGCTTTCTTT
cdr3_aa: CSVEDRRGAVTEAFF

v_call: TRBV6-5
j_call: TRBJ2-1
clone_size: medium-sized
d_call: TRBD2
cdr3_nt: TGTGCCAGCAGTTACCGCTTAGCGGGGGGGGAAGGTGAGCAGTTCTTC
cdr3_aa: CASSYRLAGGEGEQFF

v_call: TRBV19
j_call: TRBJ1-2
clone_size: NA
d_call: TRBD1
cdr3_nt: TGTGCCACGAACACCCGGAGGGACAGGGACGTTGGCTACACCTTC
cdr3_aa: CATNTRRDRDVGYTF

v_call: TRBV5-1
j_call: TRBJ1-6
clone_size: NA
d_call: NA
cdr3_nt: TGCGCCAGCAGCCCTAGGGGTATCCAAGGTTCACCCCTCCACTTT
cdr3_aa: CASSPRGIQGSPLHF

v_call: TRBV19
j_call: TRBJ2-6
clone_size: NA
d_call: TRBD1
cdr3_nt: TGTGCCAGTAGTCCTGGACAGGGGGTGATCGATGGGGCCAACGTCCTGACTTTC
cdr3_aa: CASSPGQGVIDGANVLTF

v_call: TRBV5-4
j_call: TRBJ2-1
clone_size: NA
d_call: NA
cdr3_nt: TGTGCCAGCAGCCCCCGAACCAGCTCCTACAATGAGCAGTTCTTC
cdr3_aa: CASSPRTSSYNEQFF

v_call: TRBV15
j_call: TRBJ2-7
clone_size: NA
d_call: NA
cdr3_nt: TGTGCCACCAGCCTCGACAGGTACGAGCAGTACTTC
cdr3_aa: CATSLDRYEQYF

v_call: TRBV5-1
j_call: TRBJ2-3
clone_size: NA
d_call: TRBD2
cdr3_nt: TGCGCCAGCAGCCAGGGCGGGGGTAGCACAGATACGCAGTATTTT
cdr3_aa: CASSQGGGSTDTQYF

v_call: TRBV5-4
j_call: TRBJ2-1
clone_size: few
d_call: TRBD2
cdr3_nt: TGTGCCAGCAGAGGGACTAGCGGAACCAGTCGTTACAATGAGCAGTTCTTC
cdr3_aa: CASRGTSGTSRYNEQFF

v_call: TRBV7-3
j_call: TRBJ2-3
clone_size: NA
d_call: TRBD2
cdr3_nt: TGTGCCAGCAGCTTACTAGCGGGGGGGAGATCAGATACGCAGTATTTT
cdr3_aa: CASSLLAGGRSDTQYF

v_call: TRBV6-5
j_call: TRBJ2-2
clone_size: NA
d_call: NA
cdr3_nt: TGTGCCAGCGCCACAGGGATGGCCGGGGAGCTGTTTTTT
cdr3_aa: CASATGMAGELFF

v_call: TRBV6-6
j_call: TRBJ2-7
clone_size: NA
d_call: NA
cdr3_nt: TGTGCCAGCAGTTACTCGGGGGGGCAGGGTTACGAGCAGTACTTC
cdr3_aa: CASSYSGGQGYEQYF

v_call: TRBV7-3
j_call: TRBJ2-3
clone_size: few
d_call: NA
cdr3_nt: TGTGCCAGCAGCCTCGCCTCCGGGACTAGCACAGATACGCAGTATTTT
cdr3_aa: CASSLASGTSTDTQYF

v_call: TRBV10-1
j_call: TRBJ1-1
clone_size: NA
d_call: NA
cdr3_nt: TGCGCCAGCAGCCAAGGGGGTAGCACTGAAGCTTTCTTT
cdr3_aa: CASSQGGSTEAFF

v_call: TRBV5-1
j_call: TRBJ2-7
clone_size: few
d_call: TRBD1
cdr3_nt: TGCGCCAGCAGACGGGACAGGGTTCTATACGAGCAGTACTTC
cdr3_aa: CASRRDRVLYEQYF

v_call: TRBV5-1
j_call: TRBJ2-7
clone_size: NA
d_call: TRBD2
cdr3_nt: TGCGCCAGCAGCTTTTTGGGCGGGGGGCCCTCCTCCTACGAGCAGTACTTC
cdr3_aa: CASSFLGGGPSSYEQYF

v_call: TRBV6-5
j_call: TRBJ1-5
clone_size: few
d_call: TRBD1
cdr3_nt: TGTGCCAGCAAGGACAGGGGGCGCGGAAGTCAGCCCCAGCATTTT
cdr3_aa: CASKDRGRGSQPQHF

v_call: TRBV5-1
j_call: TRBJ2-3
clone_size: NA
d_call: TRBD1
cdr3_nt: TGCGCCAGCAGCCCCGGGACAGGGGGTTTCACAGATACGCAGTATTTT
cdr3_aa: CASSPGTGGFTDTQYF

v_call: TRBV2
j_call: TRBJ1-1
clone_size: NA
d_call: NA
cdr3_nt: TGTGCCAGCAGTGATAGGCTCGGGAGGAACACTGAAGCTTTCTTT
cdr3_aa: CASSDRLGRNTEAFF

v_call: TRBV19
j_call: TRBJ2-7
clone_size: once
d_call: NA
cdr3_nt: TGTGCCAGTAGTATAGTCCACAACTCCTACGAGCAGTACTTC
cdr3_aa: CASSIVHNSYEQYF

v_call: TRBV11-2
j_call: TRBJ1-5
clone_size: NA
d_call: TRBD1
cdr3_nt: TGTGCCAGCAGCTCCGGGACAGGGAGCAATCAGCCCCAGCATTTT
cdr3_aa: CASSSGTGSNQPQHF

v_call: TRBV5-4
j_call: TRBJ1-1
clone_size: NA
d_call: TRBD1
cdr3_nt: TGTGCCAGCAGCTTGGTCCCGGACAGGACGAACACTGAAGCTTTCTTT
cdr3_aa: CASSLVPDRTNTEAFF

v_call: TRBV19
j_call: TRBJ1-3
clone_size: NA
d_call: NA
cdr3_nt: TGTGCCAGTAACGGCTCTGGAAACACCATATATTTT
cdr3_aa: CASNGSGNTIYF

v_call: TRBV3-1/TRBV3-2
j_call: TRBJ1-1
clone_size: NA
d_call: NA
cdr3_nt: TGTGCCAGCAGCCAAAGCTTGGTTACGAACACTGAAGCTTTCTTT
cdr3_aa: CASSQSLVTNTEAFF

v_call: TRBV30
j_call: TRBJ1-1
clone_size: once
d_call: TRBD1
cdr3_nt: TGTGCCTGGACCGGCCAAGAAACAGGGGAGGCTTTCTTT
cdr3_aa: CAWTGQETGEAFF

v_call: TRBV5-1
j_call: TRBJ1-1
clone_size: few
d_call: TRBD1
cdr3_nt: TGCGCCAGCAGCCCCGCGATTGACAGGGTAGGCACTGAAGCTTTCTTT
cdr3_aa: CASSPAIDRVGTEAFF